This T cell receptor beta chain was found in a study of shared clonotypes between healthy human individuals. CDR1 is SGHNT and CDR2 is YYREEE in the germline V gene (reference sequence). V was clipped by 4 bases and J by 4 bases; unmatched bases: 3. This CDR3 is built from 13 residues. Remarks on this clone: The antigen is not known. The same CDR3 also results from other DNA sequences found in this sample.

Study-level points and caveats: Despite large depth, sorted-subset datasets appeared incompletely sequenced.

Assay execution took place at the deep level. Authors' analysis steps: ImmunoSEQ yielded junction-only sequences lacking quality scores, so filtering differed. Produced via immunoSEQ multiplex PCR; TCRdb's table is partial and in-frame only. Clone size and V and J calls were adopted from that table, with D and trimming inferred from the DNA. The profile shows 980,000 or so clones, approximately 80% of them singletons. Sequenced: memory CD4+ T cells sorted from blood. Stated subset: CD45RA-negative fraction. The chain employs TRBV5-4 and TRBJ2-7; 9 nucleotides agree with TRBD1. This sequence originates from a man younger than 35 in good health. For the CDR3, the DNA is TGTGCCAGCAGCGGTGGACAGGGGTACGAGCAGTACTTC. Its protein product is CASSGGQGYEQYF.